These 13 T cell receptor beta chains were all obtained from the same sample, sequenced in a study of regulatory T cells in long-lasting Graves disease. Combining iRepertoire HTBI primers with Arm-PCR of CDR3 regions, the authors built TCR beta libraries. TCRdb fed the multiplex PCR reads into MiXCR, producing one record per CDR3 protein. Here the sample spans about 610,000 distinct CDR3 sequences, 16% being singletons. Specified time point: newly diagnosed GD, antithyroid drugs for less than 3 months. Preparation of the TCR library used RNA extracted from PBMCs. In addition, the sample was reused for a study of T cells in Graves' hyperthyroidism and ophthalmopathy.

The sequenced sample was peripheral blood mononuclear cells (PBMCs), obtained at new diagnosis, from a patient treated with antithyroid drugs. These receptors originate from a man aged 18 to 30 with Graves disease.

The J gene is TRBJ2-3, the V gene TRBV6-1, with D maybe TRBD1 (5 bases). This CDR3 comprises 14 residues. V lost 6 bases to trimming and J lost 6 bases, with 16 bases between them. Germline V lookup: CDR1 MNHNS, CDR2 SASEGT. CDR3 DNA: TGTGCCAGCAGGCAGGGCCCTCTTGGCGATACGCAGTATTTT. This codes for CASRQGPLGDTQYF.

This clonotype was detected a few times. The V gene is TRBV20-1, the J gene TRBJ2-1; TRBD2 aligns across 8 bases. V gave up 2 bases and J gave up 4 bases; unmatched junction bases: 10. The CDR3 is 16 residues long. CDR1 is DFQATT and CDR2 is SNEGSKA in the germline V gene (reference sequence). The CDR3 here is CSARLRIAGLYNEQFF. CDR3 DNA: TGCAGTGCTAGACTACGGATAGCGGGACTTTACAATGAGCAGTTCTTC.

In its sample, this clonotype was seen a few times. CDR3: CASRPFDSFMNTEAFF. Written as DNA, the CDR3 is TGTGCCAGTAGACCTTTCGACAGCTTTATGAACACTGAAGCTTTCTTT. The rearrangement joins TRBV19 to TRBJ1-1; perhaps TRBD1 as D (5 bases). Germline-derived CDR1 and CDR2 are LNHDA and SQIVND (reference sequence). This CDR3 comprises 16 residues. Trimming left V 6 bases short and J 0 bases short, with 17 bases between.

In DNA form, the CDR3 reads TGTGCCAGCAGCTACAGGGATGATGAAAAACTGTTTTTT. This encodes CASSYRDDEKLFF. The chain links TRBV27 to TRBJ1-4; tentative D call: TRBD1 (6 bases). The CDR3 length is 13 residues. The V and J ends lost 6 bases and 6 bases respectively, with 11 bases between them. The V gene's germline CDR1 is MNHEY and CDR2 SMNVEV (reference sequence).

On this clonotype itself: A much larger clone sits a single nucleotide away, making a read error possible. CDR3 loop: CASSLSMNTKAFF. The CDR3 nucleotides are TGTGCCAGCAGTTTATCCATGAACACTAAAGCTTTCTTT. The rearrangement uses TRBV28 and TRBJ1-1; D unresolved. Germline V gene data show CDR1 as MDHEN and CDR2 as SYDVKM. The CDR3 consists of 13 residues.

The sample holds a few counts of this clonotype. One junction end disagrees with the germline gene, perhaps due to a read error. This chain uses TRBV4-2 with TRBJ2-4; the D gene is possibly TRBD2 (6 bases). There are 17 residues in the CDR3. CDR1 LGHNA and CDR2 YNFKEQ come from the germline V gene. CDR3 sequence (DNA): TGTGCCAGCAGCCAAGAAGGCGGGAACGTGAGGAAAACCATTCAGTACTTC. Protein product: CASSQEGGNVRKTIQYF.

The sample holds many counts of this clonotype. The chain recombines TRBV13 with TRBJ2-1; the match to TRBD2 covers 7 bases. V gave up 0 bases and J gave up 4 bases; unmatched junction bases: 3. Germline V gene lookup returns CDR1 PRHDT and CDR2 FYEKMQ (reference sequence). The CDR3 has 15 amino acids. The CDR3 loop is CASSLGRGGYNEQFF. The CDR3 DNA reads TGTGCCAGCAGCTTAGGCCGCGGGGGATACAATGAGCAGTTCTTC.

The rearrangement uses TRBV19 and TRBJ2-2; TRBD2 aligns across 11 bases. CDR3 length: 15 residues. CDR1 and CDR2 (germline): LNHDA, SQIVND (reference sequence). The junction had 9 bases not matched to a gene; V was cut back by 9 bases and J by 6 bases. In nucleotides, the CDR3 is TGTGCCAGCGAAACTAGCGGGAGCGTGGCCGGGGAGCTGTTTTTT. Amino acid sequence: CASETSGSVAGELFF.

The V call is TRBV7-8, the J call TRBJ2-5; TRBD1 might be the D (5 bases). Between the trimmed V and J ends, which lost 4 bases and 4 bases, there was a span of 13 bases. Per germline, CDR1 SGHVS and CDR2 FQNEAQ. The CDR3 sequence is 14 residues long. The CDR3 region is CASSSLGAGETQYF. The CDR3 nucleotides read TGTGCCAGCAGCTCCCTTGGGGCTGGAGAGACCCAGTACTTC. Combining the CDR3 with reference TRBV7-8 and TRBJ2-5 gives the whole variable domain GAGVSQSPRYKVAKRGQDVALRCDPISGHVSLFWYQQALGQGPEFLTYFQNEAQLDKSGLPSDRFFAERPEGSVSTLKIQRTQQEDSAVYLCASSSLGAGETQYFGPGTRLLVL.

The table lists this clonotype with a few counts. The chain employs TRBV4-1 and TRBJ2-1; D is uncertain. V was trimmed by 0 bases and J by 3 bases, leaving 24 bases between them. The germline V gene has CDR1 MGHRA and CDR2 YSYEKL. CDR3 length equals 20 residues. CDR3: CASSQDFRTPGGELYNEQFF. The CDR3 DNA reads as TGCGCCAGCAGCCAAGACTTCAGAACCCCGGGTGGTGAACTCTACAATGAGCAGTTCTTC.

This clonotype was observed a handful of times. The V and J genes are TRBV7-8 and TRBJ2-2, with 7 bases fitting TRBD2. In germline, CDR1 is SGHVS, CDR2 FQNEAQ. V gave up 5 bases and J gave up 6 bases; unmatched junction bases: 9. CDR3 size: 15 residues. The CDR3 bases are TGTGCCAGCAGCCACCGGGGGGAGTGGGCCGGGGAGCTGTTTTTT. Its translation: CASSHRGEWAGELFF.

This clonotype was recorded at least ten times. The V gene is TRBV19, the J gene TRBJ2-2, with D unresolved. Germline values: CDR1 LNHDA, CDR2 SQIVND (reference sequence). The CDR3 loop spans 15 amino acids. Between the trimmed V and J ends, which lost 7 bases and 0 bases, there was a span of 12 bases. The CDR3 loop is CASKPTGSNTGELFF. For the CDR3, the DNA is TGTGCCAGTAAACCGACCGGGTCGAACACCGGGGAGCTGTTTTTT.

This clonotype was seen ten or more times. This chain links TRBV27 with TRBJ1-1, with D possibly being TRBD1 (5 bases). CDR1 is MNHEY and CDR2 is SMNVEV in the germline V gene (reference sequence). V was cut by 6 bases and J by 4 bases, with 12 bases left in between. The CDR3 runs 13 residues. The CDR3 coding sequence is TGTGCCAGCAGCCGTAGACAGACCACTGAAGCTTTCTTT. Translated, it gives CASSRRQTTEAFF.